This is a list of T cell receptor beta chains from one sample in a study of blood T cell repertoires in COVID-19. Assay: immunoSEQ multiplex PCR; the TCRdb copy retains only in-frame clones and omits some. This table has some 320,000 clones, around 87% appearing once. Sequenced input: peripheral blood. All receptors come from a woman aged 50 to 60 who had recovered from COVID-19. CDR3s leave out the opening cysteine and the closing phenylalanine or tryptophan. Fields, in order: V gene, CDR3 protein.

>TRBV28
ASSFGGQGNEKLF
>TRBV11-3
ASSTGLGTDTQY
>TRBV19
ATSEGNAGNQPQH
>TRBV4-1
ASSHSRGSYNEQF
>TRBV28
ASSRGQHRGINQPQH
>TRBV27
ASSPTPGTGNYGYT
>TRBV7-2
ASRLAGVTSSYEQY
>TRBV7-2
ASSSYSGSPYEQY
>TRBV28
ASSPGQNYGYT
>TRBV29-1
SVELRGRAGGELF
>TRBV25-1
ASSDRREKLF
>TRBV4-3
ASSPGTSGPGDTQY
>TRBV7-2
ASSREAANTGELF
>TRBV5-6
ASSSIGTEPNTEAF
>TRBV28
ASSPSPLGQY
>TRBV2
ASSLRVFQPQH
>TRBV10-3
AIRKTTGGPSYEQY
>TRBV25-1
ASSPRADLNTEAF
>TRBV6-4
ASSDSRGTEAF
>TRBV5-8
ASSLARTGEEGYT
>TRBV29-1
SPSFGETQY
>TRBV6-5
ASSYSLGDNSPLH
>TRBV27
ASSYRGGTEAF
>TRBV18
ASSPPPLAGGPLETQY
>TRBV7-2
ASSMTGHTDTQY
>TRBV29-1
SVGGHAEAF
>TRBV5-6
ASSFSGDYGYT
>TRBV28
ASTLPGGVYGYT
>TRBV28
ASRRDRGRQPQH
>TRBV3-1/TRBV3-2
ASSSRGGNTEAF
>TRBV2
ASSAWTASNGYT
>TRBV7-9
ASSRRVGGLGTDTQY
>TRBV10-3
AIRGQGDRNSSGANVLT
>TRBV5-4
ASSLNNRGQGKAF
>TRBV24-1
ATEPTRLREGDSTDTQY
>TRBV10-3
AISESSTSGVETQY
>TRBV18
ASSLIRDRTSGYT
>TRBV15
ATSRAPPGSYEQY
>TRBV5-1
ASSLDTGTYGYT
>TRBV5-5
ASSLFPSSYEQY
>TRBV2
ASSLTGMGEQF
>TRBV7-2
ASSFPGVEGETQY
>TRBV3-1/TRBV3-2
ASSQDRQPTNEKLF
>TRBV6-5
ASSANRDTSPLH
>TRBV6-2/TRBV6-3
ASSYSGLAGGLDEQF
>TRBV28
ASSASGQSINSPLH
>TRBV11-2
ASSSTSGNQPQH
>TRBV5-6
ASSLMGSNEQF
>TRBV7-2
ASSFQRGGTDTQY
>TRBV11-2
ASSLEGLEVNYEQY
>TRBV19
ASSITGRFDYGYT
>TRBV4-1
ASSQNLVETGENEQF
>TRBV25-1
ASSARTGATGELF
>TRBV18
ASSPPGGRQF
>TRBV5-1
ASSPDTGVTQY